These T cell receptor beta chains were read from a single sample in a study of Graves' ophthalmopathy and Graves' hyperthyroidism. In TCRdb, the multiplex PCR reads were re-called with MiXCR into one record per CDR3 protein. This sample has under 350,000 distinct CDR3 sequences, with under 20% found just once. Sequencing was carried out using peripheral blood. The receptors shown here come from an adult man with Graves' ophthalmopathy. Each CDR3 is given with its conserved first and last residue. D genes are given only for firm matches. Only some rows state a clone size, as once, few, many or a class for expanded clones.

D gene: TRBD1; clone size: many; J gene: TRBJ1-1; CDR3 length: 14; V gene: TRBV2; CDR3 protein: CASSETGAYTEAFF; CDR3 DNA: TGTGCCAGCAGTGAAACAGGGGCGTACACTGAAGCTTTCTTT
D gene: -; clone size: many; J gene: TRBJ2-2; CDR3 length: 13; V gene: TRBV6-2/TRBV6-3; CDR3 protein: CASSWSRTGELFF; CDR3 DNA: TGTGCCAGCAGTTGGTCGAGAACCGGGGAGCTGTTTTTT
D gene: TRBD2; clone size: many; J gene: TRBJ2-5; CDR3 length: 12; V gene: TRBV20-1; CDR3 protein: CSALAGEETQYF; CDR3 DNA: TGCAGTGCTTTAGCGGGAGAAGAGACCCAGTACTTC
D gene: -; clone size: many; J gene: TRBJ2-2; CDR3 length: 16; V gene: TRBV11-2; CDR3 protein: CASSLDRLGSTGELFF; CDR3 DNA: TGTGCCAGCAGCTTAGATCGGTTGGGGTCGACCGGGGAGCTGTTTTTT
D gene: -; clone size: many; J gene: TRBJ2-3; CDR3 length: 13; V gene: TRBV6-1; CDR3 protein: CASRLQSSDTQYF; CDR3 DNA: TGTGCCAGCAGACTTCAAAGTTCAGATACGCAGTATTTT
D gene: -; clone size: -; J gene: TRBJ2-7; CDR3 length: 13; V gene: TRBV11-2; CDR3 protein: CASSLDFLAEQYF; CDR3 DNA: TGTGCCAGCAGCTTAGATTTCCTGGCGGAGCAGTACTTC
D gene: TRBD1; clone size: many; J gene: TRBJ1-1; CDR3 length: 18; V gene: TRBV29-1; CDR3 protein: CSVEGRRPGQGIHTEAFF; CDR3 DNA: TGCAGCGTTGAAGGTCGACGCCCGGGACAGGGTATACACACTGAAGCTTTCTTT
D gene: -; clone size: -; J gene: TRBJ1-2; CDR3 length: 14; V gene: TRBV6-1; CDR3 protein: CASSGTQGRRGYTF; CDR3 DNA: TGTGCCAGCAGTGGAACACAGGGAAGAAGGGGCTACACCTTC
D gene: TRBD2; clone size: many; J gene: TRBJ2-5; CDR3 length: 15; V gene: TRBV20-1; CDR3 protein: CSARAGRGVSETQYF; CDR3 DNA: TGCAGTGCTAGAGCGGGACGGGGGGTTAGCGAGACCCAGTACTTC
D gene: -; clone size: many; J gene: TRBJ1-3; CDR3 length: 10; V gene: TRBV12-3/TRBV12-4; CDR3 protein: CASSFSTIYF; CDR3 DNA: TGTGCCAGCAGTTTTAGCACCATATATTTT
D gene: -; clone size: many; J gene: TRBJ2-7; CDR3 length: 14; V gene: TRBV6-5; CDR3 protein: CASSIGTINYEQYF; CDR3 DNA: TGTGCCAGCAGCATAGGGACGATAAACTACGAGCAGTACTTC
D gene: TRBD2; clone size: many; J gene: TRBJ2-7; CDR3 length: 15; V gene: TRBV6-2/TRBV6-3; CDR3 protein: CASTPQRGLSYEQYF; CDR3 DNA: TGTGCCAGCACCCCCCAGCGGGGCCTTTCCTACGAGCAGTACTTC
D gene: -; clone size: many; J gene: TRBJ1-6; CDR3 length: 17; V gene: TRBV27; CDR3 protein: CASSFFKGRDYNSPLHF; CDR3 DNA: TGTGCCAGCAGTTTCTTTAAGGGAAGGGACTATAATTCACCCCTCCACTTT
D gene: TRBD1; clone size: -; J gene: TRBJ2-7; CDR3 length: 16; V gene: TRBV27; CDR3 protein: CASSPETGTAPYEQYF; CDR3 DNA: TGTGCCAGCAGTCCTGAGACCGGGACAGCTCCCTACGAGCAGTACTTC
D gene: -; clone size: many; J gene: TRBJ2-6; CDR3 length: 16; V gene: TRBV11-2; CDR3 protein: CASSFGHTSGANVLTF; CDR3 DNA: TGTGCCAGCAGCTTCGGACATACCTCTGGGGCCAACGTCCTGACTTTC
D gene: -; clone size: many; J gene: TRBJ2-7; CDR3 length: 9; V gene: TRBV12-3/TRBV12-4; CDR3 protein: CASHYEQYF; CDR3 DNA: TGTGCCAGCCACTACGAGCAGTACTTC
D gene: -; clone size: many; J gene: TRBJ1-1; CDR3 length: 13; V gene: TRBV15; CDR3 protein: CATSRVMAEKAFF; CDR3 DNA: TGTGCCACCAGCAGAGTTATGGCAGAAAAAGCTTTCTTT
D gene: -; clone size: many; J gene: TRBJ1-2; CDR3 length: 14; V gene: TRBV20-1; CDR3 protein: CSAWEQGGSDGYTF; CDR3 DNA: TGCAGTGCTTGGGAACAGGGCGGTTCTGATGGCTACACCTTC
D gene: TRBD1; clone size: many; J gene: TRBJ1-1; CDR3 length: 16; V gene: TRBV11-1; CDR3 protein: CASSDRQGPMNTEAFF; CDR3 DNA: TGTGCCAGCAGCGATCGACAGGGACCTATGAACACTGAAGCTTTCTTT
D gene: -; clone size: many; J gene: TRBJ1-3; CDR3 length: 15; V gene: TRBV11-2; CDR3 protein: CASSLRGHPGNTIYF; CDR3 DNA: TGTGCCAGCAGCTTAAGAGGACATCCTGGAAACACCATATATTTT
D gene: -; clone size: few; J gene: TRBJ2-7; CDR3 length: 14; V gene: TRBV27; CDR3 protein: CATSVAEGTGELYF; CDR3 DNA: -
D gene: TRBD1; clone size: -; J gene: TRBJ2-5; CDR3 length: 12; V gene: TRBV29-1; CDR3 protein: CSVETGAETQYF; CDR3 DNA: TGCAGCGTTGAAACAGGGGCAGAGACCCAGTACTTC
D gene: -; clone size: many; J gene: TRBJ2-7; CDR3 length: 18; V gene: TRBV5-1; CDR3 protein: CASSPRTGSGTRSYEQYF; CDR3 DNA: TGCGCCAGCAGCCCCAGGACAGGTTCCGGGACTAGGTCCTACGAGCAGTACTTC
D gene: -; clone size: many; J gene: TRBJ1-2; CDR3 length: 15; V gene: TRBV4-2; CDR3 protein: CASSQVTQANYGYTF; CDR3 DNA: TGTGCCAGCAGCCAAGTAACACAGGCTAACTATGGCTACACCTTC
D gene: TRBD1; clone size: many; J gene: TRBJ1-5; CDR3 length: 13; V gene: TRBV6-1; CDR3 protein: CASSEDRDQPQHF; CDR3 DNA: TGTGCCAGCAGCGAAGACAGGGACCAGCCCCAGCATTTT
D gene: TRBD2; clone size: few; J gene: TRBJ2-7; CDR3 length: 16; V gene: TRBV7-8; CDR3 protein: CASSLESGRALVEQYF; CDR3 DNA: TGTGCCAGCAGCTTAGAGAGCGGGAGGGCCCTCGTCGAGCAGTACTTC
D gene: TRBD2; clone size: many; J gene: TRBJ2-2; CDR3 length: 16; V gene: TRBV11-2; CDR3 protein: CASSSGTRRTAGELFF; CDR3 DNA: TGTGCCAGCAGTTCCGGGACTAGGAGAACCGCCGGGGAGCTGTTTTTT
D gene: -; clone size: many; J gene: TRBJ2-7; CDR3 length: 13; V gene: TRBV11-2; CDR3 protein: CASTKDLTYEQYF; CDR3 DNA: TGTGCCAGCACCAAAGACTTAACCTACGAGCAGTACTTC
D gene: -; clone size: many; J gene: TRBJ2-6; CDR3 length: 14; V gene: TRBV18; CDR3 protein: CASSPQAGANVLTF; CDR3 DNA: TGTGCCAGCTCACCACAGGCTGGGGCCAACGTCCTGACTTTC
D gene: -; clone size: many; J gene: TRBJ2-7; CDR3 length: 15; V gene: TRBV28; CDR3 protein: CASRRPYIAEYEQYF; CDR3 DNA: TGTGCCAGCAGACGACCGTATATTGCGGAATACGAGCAGTACTTC
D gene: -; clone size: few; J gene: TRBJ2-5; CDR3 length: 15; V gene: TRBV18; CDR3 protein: CASSPAVPEPETQYF; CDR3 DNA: TGTGCCAGCTCACCAGCGGTCCCCGAACCGGAGACCCAGTACTTC
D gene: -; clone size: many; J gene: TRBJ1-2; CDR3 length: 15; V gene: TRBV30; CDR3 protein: CAWSPRTGLRYGYTF; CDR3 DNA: TGTGCCTGGAGTCCTCGCACAGGGCTTCGCTATGGCTACACCTTC
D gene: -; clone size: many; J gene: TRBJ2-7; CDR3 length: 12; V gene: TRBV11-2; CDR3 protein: CASSFTAYEQYF; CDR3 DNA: TGTGCCAGCAGCTTTACAGCCTACGAGCAGTACTTC
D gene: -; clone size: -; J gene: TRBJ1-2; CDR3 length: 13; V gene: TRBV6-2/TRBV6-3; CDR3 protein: CASSPRDKSGYTF; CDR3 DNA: TGTGCCAGCAGCCCACGGGACAAATCTGGCTACACCTTC
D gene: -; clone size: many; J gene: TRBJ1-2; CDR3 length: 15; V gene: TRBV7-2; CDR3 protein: CASSLGGAGGQGYTF; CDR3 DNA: TGTGCCAGCAGCTTGGGGGGAGCCGGTGGGCAGGGCTACACCTTC
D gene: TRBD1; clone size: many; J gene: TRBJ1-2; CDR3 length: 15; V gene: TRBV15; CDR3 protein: CATSSYRGGAYGYTF; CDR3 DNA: TGTGCCACCAGCAGCTACAGGGGAGGGGCCTATGGCTACACCTTC
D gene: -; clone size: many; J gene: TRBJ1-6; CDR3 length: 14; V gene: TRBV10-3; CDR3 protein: CAISVEGRDSPLHF; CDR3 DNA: TGTGCCATCAGTGTTGAAGGGCGGGATTCACCCCTCCACTTT
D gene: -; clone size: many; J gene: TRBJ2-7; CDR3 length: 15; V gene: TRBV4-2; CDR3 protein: CASSQGPAGGYEQYF; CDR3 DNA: TGTGCCAGCAGCCAAGGCCCAGCCGGGGGCTACGAGCAGTACTTC
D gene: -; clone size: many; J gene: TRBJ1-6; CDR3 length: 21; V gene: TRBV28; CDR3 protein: CASRKKLTAITLLMPYSPLHF; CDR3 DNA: TGTGCCAGCAGAAAGAAATTGACAGCGATCACTCTACTAATGCCCTATTCACCCCTCCACTTT
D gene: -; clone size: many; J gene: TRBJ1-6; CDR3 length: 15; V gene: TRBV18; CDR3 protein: CASSVLGYDNSPLHF; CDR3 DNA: TGTGCCAGCTCCGTGCTGGGGTATGATAATTCACCCCTCCACTTT
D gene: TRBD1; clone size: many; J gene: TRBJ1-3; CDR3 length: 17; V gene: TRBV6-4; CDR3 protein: CASSALLWDSSGNTIYF; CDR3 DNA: TGTGCCAGCAGTGCTCTCTTGTGGGACAGCTCTGGAAACACCATATATTTT
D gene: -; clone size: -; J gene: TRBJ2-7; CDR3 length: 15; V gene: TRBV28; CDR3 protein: CASSFCGRGSYEQYF; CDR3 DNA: TGTGCCAGCAGTTTCTGCGGACGGGGATCATACGAGCAGTACTTC
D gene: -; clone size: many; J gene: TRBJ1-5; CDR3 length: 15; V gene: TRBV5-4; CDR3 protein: CASSFGGRSNQPQHF; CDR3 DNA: TGTGCCAGCAGCTTTGGAGGGAGGAGCAATCAGCCCCAGCATTTT
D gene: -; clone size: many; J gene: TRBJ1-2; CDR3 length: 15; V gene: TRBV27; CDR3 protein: CASSSVGSGVYGYTF; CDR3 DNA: TGTGCCAGCAGTTCCGTGGGCAGCGGAGTCTATGGCTACACCTTC
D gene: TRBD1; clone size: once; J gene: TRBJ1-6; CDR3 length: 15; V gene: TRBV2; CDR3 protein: CASSAPGTGVSPLHF; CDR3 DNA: TGTGCCAGCAGTGCCCCCGGGACAGGGGTCTCACCCCTCCACTTT
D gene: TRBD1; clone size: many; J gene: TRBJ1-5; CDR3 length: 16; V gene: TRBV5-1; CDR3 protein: CASSSNRGRSNQPQHF; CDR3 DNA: TGCGCCAGCAGCTCCAACAGGGGCCGGAGCAATCAGCCCCAGCATTTT
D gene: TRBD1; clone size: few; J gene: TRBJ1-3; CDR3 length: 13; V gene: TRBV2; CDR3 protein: CASGRGQGNTIYF; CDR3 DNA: TGTGCCAGCGGGAGGGGGCAAGGAAACACCATATATTTT